A selection of T cell receptor beta chains follows, all from one sample in a study of cytomegalovirus exposure and HLA in healthy donors. Some clones are missing from TCRdb's copy, which holds only in-frame ones; the method was immunoSEQ multiplex PCR. This sample has 150,000 to 200,000 clones, with more than 70% found just once. The sequenced material came from PBMCs. These receptors all stem from a girl aged 5-17 years in good health and CMV-seropositive. Each CDR3 is given with its conserved first and last residue. A D gene is named only where the DNA matches it firmly. A clone size is listed for some rows: how often the clone was seen (once, few, many), or a class if it is expanded.

NA	TRBV4-2	14	NA	TRBJ2-3	CASSQGLVEDTQYF	TGTGCCAGCAGCCAAGGACTAGTGGAAGATACGCAGTATTTT
few	TRBV25-1	16	TRBD1	TRBJ2-7	CASSGNARDSSYEQYF	TGTGCCAGCAGTGGCAACGCCCGGGACAGCTCCTACGAGCAGTACTTC
NA	TRBV6-5	16	NA	TRBJ2-3	CASSYTDKLGTDTQYF	TGTGCCAGCAGTTACACAGACAAACTCGGCACAGATACGCAGTATTTT
NA	TRBV6-5	15	TRBD1	TRBJ2-3	CASSYSGPGGDTQYF	TGTGCCAGCAGTTACTCGGGGCCAGGGGGCGATACGCAGTATTTT
NA	TRBV19	14	NA	TRBJ2-1	CASSNRLAPSEQFF	TGTGCCAGTAGTAACCGACTGGCCCCAAGCGAGCAGTTCTTC
NA	TRBV7-9	15	NA	TRBJ2-3	CASSLRGGPADTQYF	TGTGCCAGCAGCTTGCGGGGAGGCCCAGCAGATACGCAGTATTTT
NA	TRBV27	16	NA	TRBJ2-3	CASSFGGKTSTDTQYF	TGTGCCAGCAGTTTCGGGGGAAAAACTAGCACAGATACGCAGTATTTT
NA	TRBV5-1	14	TRBD1	TRBJ1-2	CASSDNRGHYGYTF	TGCGCCAGCAGCGACAACAGGGGACACTATGGCTACACCTTC
NA	TRBV14	19	TRBD1	TRBJ1-3	CASSRRDRGQTLSGNTIYF	TGTGCCAGCAGCCGCCGGGACAGGGGTCAAACTCTCTCTGGAAACACCATATATTTT
NA	TRBV7-8	15	TRBD1	TRBJ1-5	CASSPYRGGNQPQHF	TGTGCCAGCAGCCCCTACAGGGGGGGGAATCAGCCCCAGCATTTT
NA	TRBV6-1	15	TRBD2	TRBJ2-1	CASSGTSGRYHEQFF	TGTGCCAGCAGTGGGACTAGCGGGAGATACCATGAGCAGTTCTTC
NA	TRBV4-3	17	TRBD2	TRBJ2-7	CASSLETSSDLAYEQYF	TGCGCCAGCAGCCTGGAGACTAGCTCCGATCTAGCCTACGAGCAGTACTTC
NA	TRBV19	16	TRBD2	TRBJ2-1	CASSGRKAGGLNEQFF	TGTGCCAGTAGTGGAAGAAAGGCGGGAGGGCTAAATGAGCAGTTCTTC
few	TRBV6-1	10	NA	TRBJ1-3	CASGGNTIYF	TGTGCCAGCGGCGGAAACACCATATATTTT
NA	TRBV30	14	NA	TRBJ2-3	CATQWRASTDTQYF	TGTGCCACCCAATGGAGGGCCAGCACAGATACGCAGTATTTT
NA	TRBV6-5	13	TRBD1	TRBJ1-2	CASSSDRAYGYTF	TGTGCCAGCAGTAGTGACAGGGCCTATGGCTACACCTTC
NA	TRBV29-1	12	TRBD1	TRBJ1-2	CSVVAGGRGYTF	TGCAGCGTTGTGGCAGGGGGTCGTGGCTACACCTTC
NA	TRBV5-1	15	TRBD1	TRBJ1-3	CASSPQGGNGNTIYF	TGCGCCAGCAGCCCGCAAGGGGGCAATGGAAACACCATATATTTT
NA	TRBV19	14	NA	TRBJ1-3	CASRGIRSGNTIYF	TGTGCCTCCCGAGGGATAAGATCCGGAAACACCATATATTTT
NA	TRBV6-6	14	NA	TRBJ2-5	CASRTRGEGETQYF	TGTGCCAGCAGAACCAGGGGGGAAGGCGAGACCCAGTACTTC
NA	TRBV29-1	11	NA	TRBJ1-1	CSVVQGGEAFF	TGCAGCGTTGTCCAGGGTGGTGAAGCTTTCTTT
NA	TRBV5-8	14	NA	TRBJ1-4	CASSLEAGNEKLFF	TGTGCCAGCAGCTTGGAAGCCGGGAATGAAAAGCTGTTTTTT
NA	TRBV30	13	TRBD1	TRBJ1-1	CAWRTGWGTEAFF	TGTGCCTGGAGGACAGGGTGGGGCACTGAAGCTTTCTTT
NA	TRBV5-6	14	NA	TRBJ1-4	CASGLLAANEKLFF	TGTGCCAGCGGCTTGTTGGCGGCTAATGAAAAACTGTTTTTT
few	TRBV6-6	14	TRBD1	TRBJ1-2	CASSLTGGDYGYTF	TGTGCCAGCAGCCTAACAGGGGGCGACTATGGCTACACCTTC
NA	TRBV29-1	12	NA	TRBJ2-1	CSVESVSNEQFF	TGCAGCGTTGAAAGCGTCAGCAATGAGCAGTTCTTC
NA	TRBV6-1	18	TRBD1	TRBJ1-1	CASSGMGQIEGLNTEAFF	TGTGCCAGCAGTGGTATGGGACAGATCGAGGGGTTGAACACTGAAGCTTTCTTT
NA	TRBV7-9	13	TRBD1	TRBJ1-2	CASSLDRGNGYTF	TGTGCCAGCAGCCTCGACAGGGGAAACGGCTACACCTTC
NA	TRBV19	17	NA	TRBJ2-1	CASSSRAGPRLPHEQFF	TGTGCCAGTAGTAGCAGAGCCGGGCCTCGACTACCCCATGAGCAGTTCTTC
NA	TRBV15	13	NA	TRBJ2-4	CATRGSTKNIQYF	TGTGCCACCAGGGGGAGTACCAAAAACATTCAGTACTTC
NA	TRBV19	12	TRBD1	TRBJ1-1	CASRPGQGATFF	TGTGCCAGTAGGCCGGGACAGGGGGCAACGTTCTTT
NA	TRBV4-2	16	TRBD1	TRBJ1-4	CASSQSPGQGGEKLFF	TGTGCCAGCAGCCAAAGCCCCGGACAGGGGGGTGAAAAACTGTTTTTT
NA	TRBV4-1	16	TRBD2	TRBJ2-2	CASSQEESLAAGELFF	TGCGCCAGCAGCCAAGAGGAGAGCCTAGCGGCCGGGGAGCTGTTTTTT
few	TRBV30	14	TRBD1	TRBJ1-2	CAWSLQGADYGYTF	TGTGCCTGGAGCCTACAGGGGGCGGACTATGGCTACACCTTC
once	TRBV27	15	TRBD2	TRBJ2-1	CASSLGASGRNEQFF	TGTGCCAGCAGTTTAGGGGCTAGCGGGAGAAATGAGCAGTTCTTC
NA	TRBV11-2	16	TRBD1	TRBJ2-7	CASSKRLLGTAYEQYF	TGTGCCAGCAGCAAAAGACTCCTAGGGACAGCGTACGAGCAGTACTTC
NA	TRBV6-1	15	TRBD1	TRBJ2-5	CASSVPGTGVETQYF	TGTGCCAGCAGTGTCCCCGGGACAGGGGTGGAGACCCAGTACTTC
NA	TRBV11-3	14	NA	TRBJ2-3	CASSLTTSTDTQYF	TGTGCCAGCAGCCTGACAACTAGCACAGATACGCAGTATTTT
once	TRBV9	15	NA	TRBJ1-2	CASSVDPQGIDGYTF	TGTGCCAGCAGCGTAGACCCACAGGGTATCGATGGCTACACCTTC
NA	TRBV10-3	14	TRBD1	TRBJ1-1	CATRDREGFTEAFF	TGTGCCACCCGGGACAGAGAGGGTTTCACTGAAGCTTTCTTT
NA	TRBV19	15	TRBD1	TRBJ1-1	CASSIAGTGKTEAFF	TGTGCCAGTAGTATAGCGGGGACAGGGAAGACTGAAGCTTTCTTT
NA	TRBV5-1	18	NA	TRBJ2-6	CASSYFGTTYSGANVLTF	TGCGCCAGCAGTTATTTCGGGACAACCTACTCTGGGGCCAACGTCCTGACTTTC
NA	TRBV5-4	13	TRBD1	TRBJ2-2	CASSRQGSGELFF	TGTGCCAGCAGCAGACAGGGCAGCGGGGAGCTGTTTTTT
NA	TRBV7-2	16	TRBD2	TRBJ2-1	CASSLAPAGVSIEQFF	TGTGCCAGCAGCTTAGCGCCAGCGGGAGTCTCAATTGAGCAGTTCTTC
once	TRBV2	16	NA	TRBJ1-5	CASSELRILPNQPQHF	TGTGCCAGCAGTGAGCTCAGGATCCTACCCAATCAGCCCCAGCATTTT
NA	TRBV10-3	17	NA	TRBJ2-3	CAISEGAPPVGTDTQYF	TGTGCCATCAGTGAGGGGGCACCCCCGGTAGGTACAGATACGCAGTATTTT
NA	TRBV5-6	14	TRBD1	TRBJ2-7	CASSSRGTGNQQYF	TGTGCCAGCAGCTCCCGGGGGACAGGGAACCAGCAGTACTTC
NA	TRBV7-3	14	TRBD2	TRBJ2-3	CASSLGLETDTQYF	TGTGCCAGCAGCTTAGGACTAGAAACAGATACGCAGTATTTT
once	TRBV2	14	TRBD2	TRBJ2-3	CASSLRGTRDTQYF	TGTGCCAGCAGTTTACGGGGGACTAGAGATACGCAGTATTTT